Listed here is a single TCR beta chain. The antigen this receptor binds is unknown. Base-call qualities are not available, and no considerably larger clone is one nucleotide away. Donors were a few dozen systemically healthy Caucasian individuals from Russia aged roughly 6 to 90 years. Each donor gave roughly 9 milliliters of peripheral blood, drawn into EDTA-treated Vacutainer tubes. PBMCs were isolated by Ficoll-Paque density-gradient centrifugation, with at least 6 million obtained per sample. Trizol reagent was used to extract total RNA from the PBMCs, yielding at least 5.5 micrograms per sample. The percentages of naive CD45RAhigh/CD27high T cells were determined by flow cytometry on a PBMC aliquot from every donor. This record belongs to a study of blood T cells in healthy people across ages (dated by TCRdb to the mid-2010s). About the full investigation: In model experiments, template switching captured roughly one uniquely barcoded TCR beta cDNA molecule for every two T cells. To track age-related changes in TCR beta repertoire diversity, the study relied on deep sequencing normalized with unique cDNA molecular identifiers. The donors were split into four age groups: young (average roughly 15 years), middle-aged (roughly 40), aged (about 62) and long-lived (roughly 80). Donors of different ages were randomly distributed across sequencing lanes to avoid experimental bias. The study analyzed two additional independent replicas of 1 million unique cDNA reads from the same blood draw for two donors, one aged 18 to 30 and one aged 80 or older. Points the paper makes about the study in general: Conclusive comparison of naive and antigen-experienced compartments was prevented by the profiling of bulk unsorted PBMCs. Because donor CMV infection status was unknown, age-related changes in expanded clonotypes were potentially confounded. The long-lived group showed more naive CD4+ T cells, fewer expanded clones and increased TCR diversity than the aged group, suggesting age selection. Total diversity estimates from one million sequenced T cells were considered lower bounds and underestimates. The percentage of naive T cells measured by flow cytometry correlated strongly with observed TCR beta diversity. As age increased, observed TCR beta diversity per million T cells dropped in a roughly linear way, and a significant reduction was already evident by age 40.

Library creation used 5' RACE. Sequencing took place on an Illumina HiSeq 2500. The second PCR ran for about 7 to 11 cycles and used a J-beta primer mix along with a sample-barcoded 5' primer. A unique molecular identifier was introduced onto each TCR beta cDNA molecule by a template-switch 5' adaptor carrying 12 random nucleotides. Each sample yielded at least 3 million CDR3-containing paired-end reads. First-strand cDNA was synthesized from all RNA with the Mint cDNA synthesis kit, primed by a TRBC-specific oligonucleotide. Following uracil-DNA glycosylase treatment, all cDNA underwent a first 18-cycle PCR with the universal primers M1SS and BC2_uni_R. The original pipeline was this. Normalization of each sample was performed by random selection of 1 million high-quality reads, each carrying a distinct molecular identifier. Instead of being binned into consensus sequences, reads that shared molecular identifiers were thrown out. MiTCR, run with a Q25 quality threshold and the strictest error-elimination algorithm, handled CDR3 identification, clonotype clustering and error correction. A nonparametric unseen species model using Euler transformation provided a lower-bound estimate of total TCR beta diversity. Starting from the raw public reads, TCRdb applied fastp trimming at Q25, assembled clones with MiXCR and retained in-frame beta chains. Duplicate CDR3 protein sequences are folded into a single record with the most common DNA and genes. TCRdb's processing, not the authors', yielded these V and J calls. The sample table lists roughly 2 million distinct CDR3 sequences, just under 50% of them with a count of one. 2.1% of the sample is in the top ten clones.

The germline V gene sets CDR1 to SGHTA and CDR2 to FQGNSA. The cysteine opens and the phenylalanine closes a CDR3 of 14 amino acids. The kept DNA is CDR3 alone, 42 bases in frame from the first base. A distance of 13 bases separates the germline ends of V and J, which lose 1 base and 7 bases respectively. Sequencing used blood. The clonotype originates from a middle-aged woman in good health. The chain is assembled from TRBV7-2 and TRBJ2-5, and perhaps TRBD2 as D gene, on 7 matching bases. The CDR3 protein sequence reads: CASSLGGGLGTQYF. The DNA sequence is TGTGCCAGCAGCTTAGGGGGGGGCCTCGGGACCCAGTACTTC.